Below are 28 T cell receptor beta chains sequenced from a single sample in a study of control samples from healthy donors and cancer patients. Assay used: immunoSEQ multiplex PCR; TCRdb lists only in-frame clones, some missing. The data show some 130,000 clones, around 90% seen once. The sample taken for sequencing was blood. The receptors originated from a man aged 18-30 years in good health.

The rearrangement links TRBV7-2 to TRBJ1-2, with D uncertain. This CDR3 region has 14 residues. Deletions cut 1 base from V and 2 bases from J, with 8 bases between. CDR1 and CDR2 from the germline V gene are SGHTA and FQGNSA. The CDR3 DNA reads TGTGCCAGCAGCTTAGATGGCAGGAACTATGGCTACACCTTC. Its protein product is CASSLDGRNYGYTF.

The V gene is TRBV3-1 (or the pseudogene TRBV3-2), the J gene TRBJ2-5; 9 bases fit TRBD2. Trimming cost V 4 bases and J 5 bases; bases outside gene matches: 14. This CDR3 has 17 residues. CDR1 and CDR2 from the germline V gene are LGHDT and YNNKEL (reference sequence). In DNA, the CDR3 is TGTGCCAGCAGCCCCCATAGCGGGGGCCACATCTCGGAGACCCAGTACTTC. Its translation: CASSPHSGGHISETQYF.

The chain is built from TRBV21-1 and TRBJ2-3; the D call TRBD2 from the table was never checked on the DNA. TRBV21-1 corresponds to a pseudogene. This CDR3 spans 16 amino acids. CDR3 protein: CASITILRSPTDTQYF. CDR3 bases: TGTGCCAGCATCACTATCCTTAGATCCCCCACAGATACGCAGTATTTT.

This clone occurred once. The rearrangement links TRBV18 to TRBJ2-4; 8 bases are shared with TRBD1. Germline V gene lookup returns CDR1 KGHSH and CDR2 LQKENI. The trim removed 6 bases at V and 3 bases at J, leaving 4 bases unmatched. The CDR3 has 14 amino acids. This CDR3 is CASSEDRVKNIQYF. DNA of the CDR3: TGTGCCAGCTCGGAGGACAGGGTCAAAAACATTCAGTACTTC. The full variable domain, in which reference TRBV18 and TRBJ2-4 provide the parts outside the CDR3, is NAGVMQNPRHLVRRRGQEARLRCSPMKGHSHVYWYRQLPEEGLKFMVYLQKENIIDESGMPKERFSAEFPKEGPSILRIQQVVRGDSAAYFCASSEDRVKNIQYFGAGTRLSVL.

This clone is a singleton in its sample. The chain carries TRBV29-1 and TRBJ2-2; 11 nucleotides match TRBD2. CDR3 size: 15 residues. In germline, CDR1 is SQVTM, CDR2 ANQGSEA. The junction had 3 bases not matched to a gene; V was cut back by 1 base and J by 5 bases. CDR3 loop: CSVEVPSGGTGELFF. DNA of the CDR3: TGCAGCGTTGAAGTCCCTAGCGGGGGGACCGGGGAGCTGTTTTTT.

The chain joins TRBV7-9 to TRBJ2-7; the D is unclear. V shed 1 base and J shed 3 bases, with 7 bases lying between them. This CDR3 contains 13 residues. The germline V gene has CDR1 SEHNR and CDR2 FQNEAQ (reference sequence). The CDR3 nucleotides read TGTGCCAGCAGCTTAGTCTCAGGCTACGAGCAGTACTTC. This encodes CASSLVSGYEQYF.

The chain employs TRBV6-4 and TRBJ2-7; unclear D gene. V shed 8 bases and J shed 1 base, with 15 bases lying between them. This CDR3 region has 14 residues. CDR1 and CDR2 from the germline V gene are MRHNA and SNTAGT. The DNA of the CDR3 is TGTGCCAGCCCGAGGTTGTGCAGATCCTACGAGCAGTACTTC. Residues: CASPRLCRSYEQYF.

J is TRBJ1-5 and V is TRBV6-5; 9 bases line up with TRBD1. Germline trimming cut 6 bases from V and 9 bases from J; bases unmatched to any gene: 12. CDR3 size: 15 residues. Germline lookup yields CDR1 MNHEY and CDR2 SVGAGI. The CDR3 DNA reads TGTGCCAGCAGATGGGACAGGGAGTCTAGTCGGCCCCAGCATTTT. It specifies CASRWDRESSRPQHF.

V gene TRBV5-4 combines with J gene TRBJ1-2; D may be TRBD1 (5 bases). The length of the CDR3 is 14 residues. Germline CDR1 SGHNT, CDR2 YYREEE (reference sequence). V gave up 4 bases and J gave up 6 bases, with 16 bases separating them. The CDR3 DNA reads TGTGCCAGCAGCCCCGGGGCTGGGGCGGATGGCTACACCTTC. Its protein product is CASSPGAGADGYTF.

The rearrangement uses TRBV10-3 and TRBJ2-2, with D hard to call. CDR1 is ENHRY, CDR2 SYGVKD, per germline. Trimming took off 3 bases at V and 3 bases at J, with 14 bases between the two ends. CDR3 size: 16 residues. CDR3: CAISDTLVGYTGELFF. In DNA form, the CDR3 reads TGTGCCATCAGTGACACCCTAGTTGGATACACCGGGGAGCTGTTTTTT.

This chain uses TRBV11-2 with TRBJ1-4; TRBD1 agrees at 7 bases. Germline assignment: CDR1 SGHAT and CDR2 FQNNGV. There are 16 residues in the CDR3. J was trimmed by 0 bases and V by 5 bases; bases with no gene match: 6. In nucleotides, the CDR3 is TGTGCCAGCAGCAAACAGGGGTACGCAACTAATGAAAAACTGTTTTTT. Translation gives CASSKQGYATNEKLFF.

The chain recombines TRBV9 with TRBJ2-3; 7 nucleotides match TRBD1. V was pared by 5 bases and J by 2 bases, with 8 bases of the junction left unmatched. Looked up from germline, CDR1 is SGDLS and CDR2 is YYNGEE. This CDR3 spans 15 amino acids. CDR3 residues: CASSPPGTVTDTQYF. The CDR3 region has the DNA TGTGCCAGCAGTCCTCCGGGGACAGTCACAGATACGCAGTATTTT.

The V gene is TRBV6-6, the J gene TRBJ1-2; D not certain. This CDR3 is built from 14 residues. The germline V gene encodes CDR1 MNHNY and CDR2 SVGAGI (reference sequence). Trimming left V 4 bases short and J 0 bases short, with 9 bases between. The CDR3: CASSSVGANYGYTF. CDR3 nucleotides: TGTGCCAGCAGTTCGGTCGGAGCTAACTATGGCTACACCTTC.

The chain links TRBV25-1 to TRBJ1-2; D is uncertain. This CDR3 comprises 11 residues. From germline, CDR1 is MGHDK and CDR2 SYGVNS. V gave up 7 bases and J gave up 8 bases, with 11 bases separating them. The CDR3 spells CASMKADGYTF. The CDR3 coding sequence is TGTGCCAGCATGAAGGCGGACGGCTACACCTTC.

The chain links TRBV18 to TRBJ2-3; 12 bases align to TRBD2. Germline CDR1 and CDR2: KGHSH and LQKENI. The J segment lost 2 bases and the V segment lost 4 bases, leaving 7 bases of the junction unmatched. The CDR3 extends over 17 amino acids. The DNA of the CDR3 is TGTGCCAGCTCACGCCGGGGACTAGCGGGCGTCACAGATACGCAGTATTTT. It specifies CASSRRGLAGVTDTQYF.

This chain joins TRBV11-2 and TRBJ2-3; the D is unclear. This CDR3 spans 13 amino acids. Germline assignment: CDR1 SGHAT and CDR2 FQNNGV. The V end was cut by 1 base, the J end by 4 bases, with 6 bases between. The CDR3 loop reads CASSLGTPDTQYF. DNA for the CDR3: TGTGCCAGCAGCTTAGGCACGCCAGATACGCAGTATTTT.

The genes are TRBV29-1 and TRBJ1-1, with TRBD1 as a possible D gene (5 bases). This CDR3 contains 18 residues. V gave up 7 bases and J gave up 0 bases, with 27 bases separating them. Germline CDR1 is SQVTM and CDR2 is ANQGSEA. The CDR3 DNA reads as TGCAGCGCTAAACCACAGACTCAGGGAGAACATCTGAACACTGAAGCTTTCTTT. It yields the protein CSAKPQTQGEHLNTEAFF.

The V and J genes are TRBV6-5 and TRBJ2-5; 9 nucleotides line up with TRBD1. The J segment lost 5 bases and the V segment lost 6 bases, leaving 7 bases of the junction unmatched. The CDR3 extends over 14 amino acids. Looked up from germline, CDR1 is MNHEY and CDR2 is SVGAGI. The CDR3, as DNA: TGTGCCAGCAGGGCTTGGACAGGGGATGAGACCCAGTACTTC. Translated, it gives CASRAWTGDETQYF.

CDR3 nucleotide sequence: TGTGCCAGGGGACGGCTAGCAACTAATGAAAAACTGTTTTTT. Translation gives CARGRLATNEKLFF. V usage is TRBV19 and J usage is TRBJ1-4; D possibly corresponds to TRBD1 (5 bases). In germline, CDR1 is LNHDA, CDR2 SQIVND (reference sequence). Trimming removed 9 bases from V and 0 bases from J, with 11 bases in between. This CDR3 is built from 14 residues.

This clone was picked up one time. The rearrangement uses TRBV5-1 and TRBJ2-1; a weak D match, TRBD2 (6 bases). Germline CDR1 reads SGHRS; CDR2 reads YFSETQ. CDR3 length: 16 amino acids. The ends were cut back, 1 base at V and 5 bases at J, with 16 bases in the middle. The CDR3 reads CASSLHYVGGNNEQFF. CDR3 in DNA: TGCGCCAGCAGCTTGCACTACGTGGGGGGTAACAATGAGCAGTTCTTC.

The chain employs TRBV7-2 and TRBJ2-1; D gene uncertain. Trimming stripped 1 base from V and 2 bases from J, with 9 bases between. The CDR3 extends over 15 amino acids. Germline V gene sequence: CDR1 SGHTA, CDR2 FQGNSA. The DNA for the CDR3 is TGTGCCAGCAGCTTAGTGGCAGGTGCCTACAATGAGCAGTTCTTC. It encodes CASSLVAGAYNEQFF.

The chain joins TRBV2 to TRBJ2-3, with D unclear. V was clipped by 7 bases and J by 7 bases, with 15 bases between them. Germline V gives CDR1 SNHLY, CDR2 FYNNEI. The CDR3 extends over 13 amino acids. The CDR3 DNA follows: TGTGCCAGCAACGAGGCGATCCGAAATACGCAGTATTTT. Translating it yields CASNEAIRNTQYF.

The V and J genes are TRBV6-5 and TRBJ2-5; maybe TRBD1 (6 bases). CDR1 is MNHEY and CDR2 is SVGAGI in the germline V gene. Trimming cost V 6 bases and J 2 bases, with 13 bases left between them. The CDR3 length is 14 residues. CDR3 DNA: TGTGCCAGCAGCCAGAGGCAGGGGCAAGAGACCCAGTACTTC. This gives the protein CASSQRQGQETQYF.

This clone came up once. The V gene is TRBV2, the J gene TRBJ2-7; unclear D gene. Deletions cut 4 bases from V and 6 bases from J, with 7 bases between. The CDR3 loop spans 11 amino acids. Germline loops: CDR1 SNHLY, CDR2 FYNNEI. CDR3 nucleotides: TGTGCCAGCAGTGTGGGCGGCGAGCAGTACTTC. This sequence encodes CASSVGGEQYF.

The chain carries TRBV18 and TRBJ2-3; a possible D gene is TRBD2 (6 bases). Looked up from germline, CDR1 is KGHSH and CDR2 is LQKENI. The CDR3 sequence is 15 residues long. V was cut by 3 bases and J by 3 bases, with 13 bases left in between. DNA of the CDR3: TGTGCCAGCTCACCGTTCGGGGGTTGGACAGATACGCAGTATTTT. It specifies CASSPFGGWTDTQYF.

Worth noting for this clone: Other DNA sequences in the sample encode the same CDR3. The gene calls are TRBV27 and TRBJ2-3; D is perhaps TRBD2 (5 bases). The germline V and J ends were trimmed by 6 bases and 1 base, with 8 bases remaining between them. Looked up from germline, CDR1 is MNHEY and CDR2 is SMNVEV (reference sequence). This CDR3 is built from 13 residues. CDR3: CASRGSGTDTQYF. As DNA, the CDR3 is TGTGCCAGCAGAGGTAGCGGCACAGATACGCAGTATTTT.

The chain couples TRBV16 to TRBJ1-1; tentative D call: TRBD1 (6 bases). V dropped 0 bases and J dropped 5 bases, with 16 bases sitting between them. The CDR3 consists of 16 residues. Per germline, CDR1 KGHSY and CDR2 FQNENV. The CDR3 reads CASSQSGTPGGTEAFF. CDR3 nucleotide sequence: TGTGCCAGCAGCCAATCTGGGACACCTGGCGGGACTGAAGCTTTCTTT.

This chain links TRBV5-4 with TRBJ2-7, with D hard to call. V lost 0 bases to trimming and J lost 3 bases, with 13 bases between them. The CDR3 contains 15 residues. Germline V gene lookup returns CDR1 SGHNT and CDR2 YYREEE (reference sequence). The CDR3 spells CASSLGVGTFYEQYF. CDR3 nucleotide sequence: TGTGCCAGCAGCTTGGGGGTGGGAACCTTCTACGAGCAGTACTTC.